A selection of T cell receptor beta chains follows, all from one sample in a study of T cell changes during pregnancy in multiple sclerosis. TCRdb keeps only in-frame clones here, not all; method: immunoSEQ multiplex PCR. Here the sample spans some 37,000 clones, about nine tenths being singletons. The input for sequencing was CD4+ T cells from peripheral blood mononuclear cells, taken after pregnancy. The origin of the receptors is a female donor in good health, enrolled as a control in a pregnancy study. Both conserved end residues are part of each CDR3. D genes are given only for firm matches. Clone size is given for some rows only: seen once, a few or many times, or a class if the clone is expanded.

TRBV13	NA	TRBJ2-2	14	TRBD2	CASSFRLAAGELFF	TGTGCCAGCAGCTTCCGGCTAGCGGCCGGGGAGCTGTTTTTT
TRBV18	NA	TRBJ1-4	15	NA	CASSPQRGGEEKLFF	TGTGCCAGCTCACCGCAGAGGGGGGGAGAAGAAAAACTGTTTTTT
TRBV4-1	NA	TRBJ2-4	16	NA	CASSQEGHLGGNIQYF	TGCGCCAGCAGCCAAGAGGGACACCTCGGTGGGAACATTCAGTACTTC
TRBV5-6	NA	TRBJ1-4	15	TRBD1	CASRLTGGTNEKLFF	TGTGCCAGCAGATTGACAGGGGGAACTAATGAAAAACTGTTTTTT
TRBV13	once	TRBJ2-7	15	TRBD2	CASSPGAGVGGEQYF	TGTGCCAGCAGCCCCGGGGCGGGGGTTGGGGGCGAGCAGTACTTC
TRBV6-5	NA	TRBJ1-1	14	NA	CASRGGGVNTEAFF	TGTGCCAGCAGGGGGGGAGGGGTGAACACTGAAGCTTTCTTT
TRBV7-2	NA	TRBJ1-5	15	NA	CASTLRGYPDQPQHF	TGTGCCAGCACCCTGAGAGGGTATCCCGATCAGCCCCAGCATTTT
TRBV12-5	NA	TRBJ1-1	11	NA	CASGWAQEAFF	TGTGCTAGTGGTTGGGCGCAGGAAGCTTTCTTT
TRBV7-9	NA	TRBJ1-3	16	NA	CASSLDRGTSGNTIYF	TGTGCCAGCAGCTTAGATCGGGGAACCTCTGGAAACACCATATATTTT
TRBV15	NA	TRBJ2-5	16	TRBD2	CATSRGSSGQKETQYF	TGTGCCACCAGCAGAGGCTCTAGCGGACAAAAAGAGACCCAGTACTTC
TRBV7-9	NA	TRBJ2-5	15	NA	CASSSPWAPGETQYF	TGTGCCAGCAGCTCCCCCTGGGCCCCCGGCGAGACCCAGTACTTC
TRBV29-1	NA	TRBJ2-5	13	NA	CSAAGAFQETQYF	TGCAGCGCCGCGGGGGCCTTCCAGGAGACCCAGTACTTC
TRBV5-1	NA	TRBJ1-6	17	NA	CASSYRPGEGWNSPLHF	TGCGCCAGCAGCTACCGCCCAGGGGAAGGGTGGAATTCACCCCTCCACTTT
TRBV2	NA	TRBJ1-2	15	TRBD1	CASSEDLQGTYGYTF	TGTGCCAGCAGTGAGGATCTACAGGGGACCTATGGCTACACCTTC
TRBV19	NA	TRBJ1-2	12	NA	CASGRGNYGYTF	TGTGCCAGTGGGAGGGGAAACTATGGCTACACCTTC
TRBV30	NA	TRBJ1-3	14	TRBD1	CAWSVQGSGNTIYF	TGTGCCTGGAGTGTACAGGGGTCTGGAAACACCATATATTTT
TRBV29-1	once	TRBJ2-1	14	TRBD2	CSVDRLAGGNEQFF	TGCAGCGTTGATAGGCTAGCGGGAGGCAATGAGCAGTTCTTC
TRBV7-9	NA	TRBJ2-1	15	TRBD2	CASSSPGLADRKQFF	TGTGCCAGCAGCTCGCCGGGACTAGCGGACCGGAAGCAGTTCTTC
TRBV19	NA	TRBJ2-7	14	NA	CASISPGHPYEQYF	TGTGCCAGTATTTCACCGGGACACCCCTACGAGCAGTACTTC
TRBV6-6	NA	TRBJ2-2	16	TRBD2	CASSYPSGRTAGELFF	TGTGCCAGCAGTTACCCGAGCGGGAGAACGGCCGGGGAGCTGTTTTTT
TRBV6-1	NA	TRBJ1-2	16	TRBD1	CASSEPRTGQRYGYTF	TGTGCCAGCAGTGAACCTCGGACAGGGCAACGCTATGGCTACACCTTC
TRBV6-5	NA	TRBJ2-5	16	TRBD2	CASSWGVAGTQETQYF	TGTGCCAGCAGTTGGGGGGTAGCGGGGACTCAAGAGACCCAGTACTTC